One and the same sample provided the 2 T cell receptor beta chains below, sequenced in a study of siplizumab effects on memory and regulatory T cells. Sequenced by immunoSEQ multiplex PCR; TCRdb stores in-frame clones only, minus some. The data show about 100,000 clones, with 75% to 95% seen just once and roughly 2.7% held by the top ten. The sequenced sample was CD4+ T cells sorted from blood. The receptor set was obtained from a human donor in good health. Some clones in this sample may be carry-over from other donors' samples.

This clone was picked up a small number of times. V usage is TRBV6-6 and J usage is TRBJ2-1, with a possible D match to TRBD2 (6 bases). Trimming took 6 bases from V and 5 from J, leaving 11 bases between them. The germline CDR1 and CDR2 sequences are MNHNY and SVGAGI (reference sequence). This CDR3 is 13 amino acids long. DNA of the CDR3: TGTGCCAGCAGCCGGGACTCTAACAATGAGCAGTTCTTC. The encoded protein is CASSRDSNNEQFF.

This clone was seen only once. The rearrangement uses TRBV15 and TRBJ2-2; 9 positions agree with TRBD1. V dropped 2 bases and J dropped 0; count of bases not matched to a gene: 4. CDR1 LNHNV and CDR2 YYDKDF come from the germline V gene (reference sequence). This CDR3 comprises 17 residues. CDR3 sequence (DNA): TGTGCCACCAGCAGATCGACAGGGGGGACGAACACCGGGGAGCTGTTTTTT. Its translation: CATSRSTGGTNTGELFF.